The rows below give T cell receptor beta chains drawn from one sample of a study of T cell responses to AZD1222 COVID-19 vaccine. Clones were read by immunoSEQ multiplex PCR, and TCRdb kept only the in-frame ones, dropping some. The sample carries about 120,000 clones, more than 85% recorded once. The input for sequencing was peripheral blood, taken on day 0 of AZD1222 vaccination. The receptors were sampled from an adult in good health. CDR3s include the opening cysteine and the closing phenylalanine or tryptophan. A D gene is named only where the DNA matches it firmly. The size of a clone is reported for some rows only, either as once, few or many, or as a class for expanded clones.

TRBD1,TRBV5-4,-,TRBJ1-1,TGTGCCAGCAGCGACTTAGGGACAGGCTGGACTGAAGCTTTCTTT,CASSDLGTGWTEAFF
-,TRBV27,-,TRBJ2-2,TGTGCCAGCAGTCCGGGACTGACCCCCGGGGAGCTGTTTTTT,CASSPGLTPGELFF
TRBD1,TRBV28,-,TRBJ1-5,TGTGCCAGCAGGGACAGGTCCGACAATCAGCCCCAGCATTTT,CASRDRSDNQPQHF
TRBD1,TRBV28,-,TRBJ2-7,TGTGCCAGCCGCAGACAGGGAGACTACGAGCAGTACTTC,CASRRQGDYEQYF
-,TRBV7-8,-,TRBJ2-3,TGTGCCAGCAACCTTGCCCCTCGGGGGACAGATACGCAGTATTTT,CASNLAPRGTDTQYF
-,TRBV6-1,-,TRBJ1-1,TGTGCCAGCAGCGCGACAGCGAACACTGAAGCTTTCTTT,CASSATANTEAFF
-,TRBV7-2,-,TRBJ1-1,TGTGCCAGCAGCTTCAGGAACACTGAAGCTTTCTTT,CASSFRNTEAFF
-,TRBV6-5,-,TRBJ2-1,TGTGCCAGCAGTTACTCTGAAGACAGGGAGCAGTTCTTC,CASSYSEDREQFF
-,TRBV12-5,-,TRBJ1-5,TGTGCTAGTGGCCTCGACAGAAGCAATCAGCCCCAGCATTTT,CASGLDRSNQPQHF
TRBD1,TRBV3-1/TRBV3-2,-,TRBJ1-2,TGTGCCAGCAGCCATGGGACAGGGGCTCGGTTCTATGGCTACACCTTC,CASSHGTGARFYGYTF
-,TRBV18,once,TRBJ1-3,TGTGCCAGCTCACAATCGGTGAGATCTGGAAACACCATATATTTT,CASSQSVRSGNTIYF
TRBD2,TRBV3-1/TRBV3-2,-,TRBJ2-5,TGTGCCAGCAGCCCGCCCAGAGCGGGAGGTCCGAAGACCCAGTACTTC,CASSPPRAGGPKTQYF
TRBD1,TRBV19,once,TRBJ1-5,TGTGCCAGTAGTATTTATGACAGGGGCAATAGCAATCAGCCCCAGCATTTT,CASSIYDRGNSNQPQHF
TRBD2,TRBV10-3,once,TRBJ2-3,TGTGTTAGCGGGAGCACAGATACGCAGTATTTT,CVSGSTDTQYF
-,TRBV2,-,TRBJ2-2,TGTGCCAGCAGTGAGTTGCTAGCCGGGGGCGGGGAGCTGTTTTTT,CASSELLAGGGELFF